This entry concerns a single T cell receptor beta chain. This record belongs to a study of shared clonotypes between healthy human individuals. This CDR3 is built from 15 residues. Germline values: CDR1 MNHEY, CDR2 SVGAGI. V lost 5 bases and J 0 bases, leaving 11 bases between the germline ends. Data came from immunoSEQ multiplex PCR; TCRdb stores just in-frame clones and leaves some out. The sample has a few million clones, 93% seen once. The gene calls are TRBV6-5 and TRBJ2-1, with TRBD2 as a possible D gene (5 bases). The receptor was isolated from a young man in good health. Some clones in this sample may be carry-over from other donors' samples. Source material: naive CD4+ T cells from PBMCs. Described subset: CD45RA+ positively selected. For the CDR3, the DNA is TGTGCCAGCAGTGGCTTGGGGAGCTCCTACAATGAGCAGTTCTTC. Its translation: CASSGLGSSYNEQFF.